The 24 T cell receptor beta chains below were found in one sample sequenced in a study of blood T cell repertoires in COVID-19 (TCRdb year 2020). The receptor library was made with the immunoSEQ multiplex PCR assay. Here the immuneACCESS table is served through TCRdb, limited to in-frame sequences with V and J called. Missing clones are a known gap in these copies; in checked studies unresolved V genes cover under half, and the rest lacks a known reason. For this sample the table gives about 160,000 clones, of which roughly 84% were detected only once. The ten top clones hold about 10% of the sample. The sample consisted of peripheral blood. Receptors originate from a woman aged 80 or older with active or convalescent COVID-19.

This rearrangement joins TRBV15 to TRBJ2-3; a possible D gene is TRBD2 (5 bases). The CDR3 loop spans 18 amino acids. The germline V and J ends were trimmed by 1 base and 2 bases, with 19 bases remaining between them. The germline V gene has CDR1 LNHNV and CDR2 YYDKDF (reference sequence). CDR3 in DNA: TGTGCCACCAGCAGAGTATTATCCGGAGGTAGCAACACAGATACGCAGTATTTT. This gives the protein CATSRVLSGGSNTDTQYF.

This sequence joins TRBV6-6 and TRBJ1-6; D is ambiguous. V was shortened by 6 bases and J by 0 bases, with 15 bases between the two germline ends. Germline V gene data show CDR1 as MNHNY and CDR2 as SVGAGI (reference sequence). This CDR3 has 17 amino acids. The CDR3 DNA sequence: TGTGCCAGCAGACGACCCCCAACGCGCTCCTATAATTCACCCCTCCACTTT. It yields the protein CASRRPPTRSYNSPLHF.

CDR3 nucleotides: TGCGCCAGCAGCCAGACTAGCGGACCCTACGAGCAGTACTTC. Encoded protein: CASSQTSGPYEQYF. The rearrangement uses TRBV5-1 and TRBJ2-7; TRBD2 agrees at 9 bases. J lost 2 bases, V lost 4 bases, and 4 bases had no gene match. CDR3 length equals 14 residues. From germline, CDR1 is SGHRS and CDR2 YFSETQ. The full variable domain, rest sourced from reference TRBV5-1 and TRBJ2-7, is KAGVTQTPRYLIKTRGQQVTLSCSPISGHRSVSWYQQTPGQGLQFLFEYFSETQRNKGNFPGRFSGRQFSNSRSEMNVSTLELGDSALYLCASSQTSGPYEQYFGPGTRLTVT.

This clone appeared a few times. In the same sample, other DNA sequences code for this CDR3. The V and J genes are TRBV18 and TRBJ1-2; a weak D match, TRBD1 (6 bases). Germline V gene lookup returns CDR1 KGHSH and CDR2 LQKENI. The CDR3 is 13 residues long. Trimming stripped 2 bases from V and 3 bases from J, with 7 bases between. CDR3 sequence reads: CASSPSGDYGYTF. CDR3 bases: TGTGCCAGCTCACCATCAGGGGACTATGGCTACACCTTC.

The V call is TRBV5-8, the J call TRBJ1-5; TRBD1 agrees at 10 bases. Germline CDR1 SGHTS, CDR2 YDEGEE. The length of the CDR3 is 17 residues. With 5 bases clipped from V and 1 base from J, the junction kept 9 bases outside the gene matches. The CDR3 sequence: CASRSGTGVRSNQPQHF. The DNA for the CDR3 is TGTGCCAGCAGGTCCGGGACAGGGGTTCGGAGCAATCAGCCCCAGCATTTT.

V gene TRBV9 combines with J gene TRBJ1-5; TRBD1 aligns across 7 bases. The germline V gene has CDR1 SGDLS and CDR2 YYNGEE. The trim removed 4 bases at V and 0 bases at J, leaving 7 bases unmatched. This CDR3 has 16 residues. In DNA form, the CDR3 reads TGTGCCAGCAGCCGGGACAGTCATTATAGCAATCAGCCCCAGCATTTT. Amino acid sequence: CASSRDSHYSNQPQHF.

This clone was recorded once. The chain combines TRBV5-1 with TRBJ1-4; perhaps TRBD1 as D (6 bases). Trimming removed 0 bases from V and 0 bases from J, with 15 bases in between. Germline V CDR1 and CDR2: SGHRS, YFSETQ. The CDR3 length is 18 residues. CDR3 bases: TGCGCCAGCAGCTTGGCCCAAGGGGGTAGGACAACTAATGAAAAACTGTTTTTT. Its translation is CASSLAQGGRTTNEKLFF.

The chain recombines TRBV19 with TRBJ1-2; D is perhaps TRBD1 (5 bases). CDR3 length: 14 amino acids. V gave up 2 bases and J gave up 5 bases, with 12 bases separating them. Per germline, CDR1 LNHDA and CDR2 SQIVND (reference sequence). In DNA form, the CDR3 reads TGTGCCAGTAGTATACAGGGAACTCTTTATGGCTACACCTTC. This translates into CASSIQGTLYGYTF.

The chain combines TRBV6-6 with TRBJ2-3, with D tentatively TRBD2 (6 bases). Trimming took 8 bases from V and 1 from J, leaving 19 bases between them. Looked up from germline, CDR1 is MNHNY and CDR2 is SVGAGI (reference sequence). The CDR3 covers 16 residues. CDR3 DNA: TGTGCCAGCTGGAGCGTGTTCGGGAGCGGCACAGATACGCAGTATTTT. It encodes CASWSVFGSGTDTQYF.

This clone was seen a few times. The chain joins TRBV27 to TRBJ1-2, with D perhaps TRBD1 (6 bases). Germline loops: CDR1 MNHEY, CDR2 SMNVEV (reference sequence). V gave up 6 bases and J gave up 6 bases, with 14 bases separating them. This CDR3 comprises 13 residues. CDR3 in DNA: TGTGCCAGCAGCCTCGGGGGGCTCGATGGCTACACCTTC. This translates into CASSLGGLDGYTF.

The V gene is TRBV19, the J gene TRBJ2-6, with a possible D match to TRBD2 (6 bases). The CDR3 has 14 amino acids. Trimming stripped 8 bases from V and 0 bases from J, with 8 bases between. Per germline, CDR1 LNHDA and CDR2 SQIVND (reference sequence). The CDR3 region is CASGGSSGANVLTF. The CDR3 bases are TGTGCCAGTGGGGGGTCCTCTGGGGCCAACGTCCTGACTTTC. The full variable domain, its missing parts supplied by reference TRBV19 and TRBJ2-6, is DGGITQSPKYLFRKEGQNVTLSCEQNLNHDAMYWYRQDPGQGLRLIYYSQIVNDFQKGDIAEGYSVSREKKESFPLTVTSAQKNPTAFYLCASGGSSGANVLTFGAGSRLTVL.

The CDR3 loop is CASSRTSGRVGETQYF. CDR3 bases: TGTGCCAGCTCAAGGACTAGCGGGAGGGTCGGGGAGACCCAGTACTTC. V gene TRBV18 combines with J gene TRBJ2-5, with 15 bases fitting TRBD2. The junction had 6 bases not matched to a gene; V was cut back by 5 bases and J by 5 bases. Germline values: CDR1 KGHSH, CDR2 LQKENI. CDR3 length: 16 residues.

This clone was observed once. The genes are TRBV5-4 and TRBJ2-3, with unresolved D. V gave up 2 bases and J gave up 0 bases, with 13 bases separating them. CDR1 is SGHNT and CDR2 is YYREEE in the germline V gene (reference sequence). This CDR3 region has 16 residues. The CDR3 spells CASSFRSQISTDTQYF. The CDR3, as DNA: TGTGCCAGCAGCTTCAGAAGTCAAATTAGCACAGATACGCAGTATTTT.

This clone showed up just a few times. The chain joins TRBV7-3 to TRBJ1-5; 8 bases align to TRBD1. V lost 5 bases, J lost 4 bases, and 1 base stayed unmatched. CDR1 is SGHTA, CDR2 FQGTGA, per germline. The length of the CDR3 is 13 residues. The CDR3 region has the DNA TGTGCCAGCAGCCAGGGGGCTAATCAGCCCCAGCATTTT. Its protein product is CASSQGANQPQHF.

The J gene is TRBJ2-2, the V gene TRBV5-4; TRBD2 matches at 7 bases. CDR1 SGHNT and CDR2 YYREEE come from the germline V gene (reference sequence). The V and J ends lost 0 bases and 3 bases, in that order; junction bases with no gene match: 5. The CDR3 loop spans 16 amino acids. Here the CDR3 DNA reads TGTGCCAGCAGCTTGGATGCGGGAGCTTACACCGGGGAGCTGTTTTTT. Protein: CASSLDAGAYTGELFF.

This clone appeared many times. The chain recombines TRBV27 with TRBJ2-1; 8 positions match TRBD2. The junction had 11 bases not matched to a gene; V was cut back by 6 bases and J by 7 bases. Germline assignment: CDR1 MNHEY and CDR2 SMNVEV (reference sequence). The CDR3 has 15 amino acids. This chain's CDR3 is CASRLDSGIRNEQFF. The CDR3 DNA sequence: TGTGCCAGCAGACTCGATAGCGGGATAAGGAATGAGCAGTTCTTC.

The chain carries TRBV4-1 and TRBJ1-4, with no clear D. Germline loops: CDR1 MGHRA, CDR2 YSYEKL. Trimming pared 0 bases from V and 10 bases from J, leaving 9 bases between. The CDR3 length is 13 residues. Here the CDR3 reads CASSQDEVRKLFF. The CDR3 bases are TGCGCCAGCAGCCAAGATGAAGTCAGAAAACTGTTTTTT.

The rearrangement uses TRBV18 and TRBJ1-4, with 9 positions matching TRBD1. This CDR3 contains 15 residues. From germline, CDR1 is KGHSH and CDR2 LQKENI. Trimming removed 8 bases from V and 8 bases from J; junction bases left unmatched: 12. CDR3 residues: CASVKAGQGREKLFF. CDR3 nucleotides: TGTGCCAGCGTTAAGGCGGGACAGGGACGCGAAAAACTGTTTTTT. Combining the CDR3 with reference TRBV18 and TRBJ1-4 gives the whole variable domain NAGVMQNPRHLVRRRGQEARLRCSPMKGHSHVYWYRQLPEEGLKFMVYLQKENIIDESGMPKERFSAEFPKEGPSILRIQQVVRGDSAAYFCASVKAGQGREKLFFGSGTQLSVL.

The chain uses TRBV5-1 and TRBJ2-4, with D maybe TRBD2 (5 bases). This CDR3 region has 17 residues. Germline V lookup: CDR1 SGHRS, CDR2 YFSETQ. V lost 3 bases to trimming and J lost 9 bases, with 25 bases between them. CDR3 loop: CASSWQIGTPTGGIQYF. DNA for the CDR3: TGCGCCAGCAGCTGGCAAATCGGAACTCCCACCGGAGGCATTCAGTACTTC. The variable domain in full, with the rest retrieved from reference TRBV5-1 and TRBJ2-4, is KAGVTQTPRYLIKTRGQQVTLSCSPISGHRSVSWYQQTPGQGLQFLFEYFSETQRNKGNFPGRFSGRQFSNSRSEMNVSTLELGDSALYLCASSWQIGTPTGGIQYFGAGTRLSVL.

The rearrangement joins TRBV19 to TRBJ2-2; TRBD2 matches 7 bases. The V gene end was trimmed by 4 bases and the J gene end by 3 bases; junction bases not matched to a gene: 2. The CDR3 is 14 amino acids. Germline-derived CDR1 and CDR2 are LNHDA and SQIVND (reference sequence). The CDR3 here is CASSRAGDTGELFF. The CDR3 bases are TGTGCCAGTAGTAGGGCGGGAGACACCGGGGAGCTGTTTTTT.

The chain combines TRBV9 with TRBJ2-2, with D maybe TRBD2 (6 bases). Germline loops: CDR1 SGDLS, CDR2 YYNGEE. The V end lost 0 bases, the J end lost 6 bases, and 12 bases lay between the germline ends. The CDR3 contains 15 residues. The CDR3 sequence: CASSVDGSDPGELFF. CDR3 nucleotide sequence: TGTGCCAGCAGCGTAGACGGGAGTGATCCCGGGGAGCTGTTTTTT.

This clone was found once. V gene TRBV15 combines with J gene TRBJ2-3; tentatively, D is TRBD1 (7 bases). Trimming left V 2 bases short and J 0 bases short, with 12 bases between. This CDR3 spans 16 amino acids. Germline V gene lookup returns CDR1 LNHNV and CDR2 YYDKDF (reference sequence). The CDR3 nucleotides read TGTGCCACCAGCAGAAGGCGGGACAGAAGCACAGATACGCAGTATTTT. It is translated as CATSRRRDRSTDTQYF.

This clone was found once. The chain is built from TRBV19 and TRBJ1-5; perhaps TRBD1 as D (5 bases). V was cut by 6 bases and J by 3 bases, with 21 bases left in between. The CDR3 loop spans 17 amino acids. Per germline, CDR1 LNHDA and CDR2 SQIVND (reference sequence). CDR3 nucleotide sequence: TGTGCCAGTAGCTTCGGACAAAATCCCCCACCCAATCAGCCCCAGCATTTT. Protein: CASSFGQNPPPNQPQHF.

V and J are TRBV7-3 and TRBJ2-1, with a weak D call TRBD2 (6 bases). This CDR3 has 16 residues. With 5 bases removed from V and 5 bases from J, the gap between germline ends came to 19 bases. Germline V CDR1 and CDR2: SGHTA, FQGTGA. For the CDR3, the DNA is TGTGCCAGCAGCGTGACTTCGGGACTCCCTAACAATGAGCAGTTCTTC. Amino acid sequence: CASSVTSGLPNNEQFF.